What follows are 5 T cell receptor beta chains derived from one specimen sequenced in a study of post-analysis software for immune sequencing data (dated by TCRdb to about 2015). Findings and caveats that apply to the study as a whole: Significantly higher frequencies in patients than in controls were found for roughly 5 TRBV segments, including TRBV5-6, TRBV5-1 and TRBV20-1.

The protocol used for the library was PCR. Sequenced on an Illumina HiSeq 2500. Unique molecular identifiers were incorporated into TCR beta cDNA libraries to reduce PCR and sequencing biases. The public reads were reprocessed in TCRdb via fastp at Q25 and MiXCR, keeping in-frame beta chains. A single entry per CDR3 protein holds the most common genes and DNA from its merged rows. Recorded for this sample are about 430,000 distinct CDR3 sequences; 39% of them occurred a single time. The leading ten clones occupy 7.6% of the sample. The antigens these receptors bind are not known. The sample was blood. The receptors originated from a girl aged 2 to 9 with multiple sclerosis.

The V call is TRBV6-6, the J call TRBJ1-5, with TRBD1 identical over 9 bases. Losses at the gene ends were 2 bases for V and 7 bases for J; bases not matched to a gene: 6. This CDR3 contains 15 residues. CDR1 and CDR2 from the germline V gene are MNHNY and SVGAGI (reference sequence). The CDR3 DNA sequence: TGTGCCAGCAGTTACGAGGACAGGGGAGGCCAGCCCCAGCATTTT. Translated: CASSYEDRGGQPQHF.

The CDR3 sequence is CASSDGEGQFF. CDR3 nucleotides: TGTGCCAGCAGCGACGGGGAGGGGCAGTTCTTC. This sequence joins TRBV7-3 and TRBJ2-1; 7 nucleotides align to TRBD2. The V and J ends lost 5 bases and 12 bases, in that order; junction bases with no gene match: 4. CDR3 length: 11 amino acids. CDR1 SGHTA and CDR2 FQGTGA come from the germline V gene. Based on the CDR3 plus reference TRBV7-3 and TRBJ2-1, the full variable domain is GAGVSQTPSNKVTEKGKYVELRCDPISGHTALYWYRQSLGQGPEFLIYFQGTGAADDSGLPNDRFFAVRPEGSVSTLKIQRTERGDSAVYLCASSDGEGQFFGPGTRLTVL.

The V call is TRBV7-6, the J call TRBJ1-2; the match to TRBD1 covers 8 bases. The V gene's germline CDR1 is SGHVS and CDR2 FNYEAQ. The CDR3 loop spans 15 amino acids. The V gene end was trimmed by 4 bases and the J gene end by 4 bases; junction bases not matched to a gene: 8. Here the CDR3 DNA reads TGTGCCAGCAGCTCAGGACAGGGCAACCTCTATGGCTACACCTTC. It yields the protein CASSSGQGNLYGYTF.

V gene TRBV7-6 combines with J gene TRBJ2-7; tentatively, D is TRBD1 (6 bases). Trimming pared 1 base from V and 3 bases from J, leaving 13 bases between. CDR3 length: 15 residues. Germline CDR1 reads SGHVS; CDR2 reads FNYEAQ. The CDR3 nucleotides read TGTGCCAGCAGCTTAGAAACAGGGTATCGCTACGAGCAGTACTTC. Encoded protein: CASSLETGYRYEQYF. Full variable domain (rest looked up from reference TRBV7-6 and TRBJ2-7): GAGVSQSPRYKVTKRGQDVALRCDPISGHVSLYWYRQALGQGPEFLTYFNYEAQQDKSGLPNDRFSAERPEGSISTLTIQRTEQRDSAMYRCASSLETGYRYEQYFGPGTRLTVT.

The rearrangement links TRBV6-5 to TRBJ1-4, with 11 bases identical to TRBD1. The V segment lost 6 bases and the J segment 10 bases; nucleotides outside the gene matches: 7. CDR1 and CDR2 (germline): MNHEY, SVGAGI. The CDR3 is 14 residues long. Written as DNA, the CDR3 is TGTGCCAGCAGCCCGGGACAGGGGGGCGGAAAACTGTTTTTT. Translation gives CASSPGQGGGKLFF.